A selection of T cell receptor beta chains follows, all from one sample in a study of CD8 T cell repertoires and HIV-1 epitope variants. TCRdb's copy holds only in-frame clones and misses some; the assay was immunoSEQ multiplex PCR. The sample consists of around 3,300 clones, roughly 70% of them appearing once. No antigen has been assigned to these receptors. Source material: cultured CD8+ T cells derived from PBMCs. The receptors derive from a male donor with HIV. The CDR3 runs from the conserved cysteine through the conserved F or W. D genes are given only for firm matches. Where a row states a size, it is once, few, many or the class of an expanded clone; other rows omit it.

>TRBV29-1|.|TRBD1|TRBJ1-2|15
CSVESGTGGIYGYTF
TGCAGCGTTGAATCCGGGACAGGGGGGATCTATGGCTACACCTTC
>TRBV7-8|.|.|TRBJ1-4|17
CASSKGLIKATNEKLFF
TGTGCCAGCAGCAAGGGCCTCATTAAGGCAACTAATGAAAAACTGTTTTTT
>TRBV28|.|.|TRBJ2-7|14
CASSPFRDRYEQYF
TGTGCCAGCAGTCCGTTCCGGGACCGCTACGAGCAGTACTTC
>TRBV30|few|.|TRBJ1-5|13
CAWSLGGNQPQHF
TGTGCCTGGAGTTTGGGGGGCAATCAGCCCCAGCATTTT
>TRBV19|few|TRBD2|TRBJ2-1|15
CASTMGAGGRNEQFF
TGTGCCAGTACAATGGGAGCGGGAGGGCGGAATGAGCAGTTCTTC
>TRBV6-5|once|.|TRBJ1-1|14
CASSHPAMNTEAFF
TGTGCCAGCAGCCACCCGGCCATGAACACTGAAGCTTTCTTT
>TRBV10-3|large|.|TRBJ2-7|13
CATLGDSTYEQYF
TGTGCCACCCTAGGGGACTCTACTTACGAGCAGTACTTC
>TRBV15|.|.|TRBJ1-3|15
CATSRDRSAGNTIYF
TGTGCCACCAGCAGAGATCGGTCAGCTGGAAACACCATATATTTT
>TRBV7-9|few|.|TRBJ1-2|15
CASSYPTTGTYGYTF
TGTGCCAGCAGCTACCCAACGACGGGGACTTATGGCTACACCTTC
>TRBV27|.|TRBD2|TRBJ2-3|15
CASSLLAGGRDTQYF
TGTGCCAGCAGTTTACTAGCGGGGGGGCGGGATACGCAGTATTTT
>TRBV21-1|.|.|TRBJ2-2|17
CASTPRAGTGYTGELFF
TGTGCCAGCACCCCTCGGGCAGGGACAGGGTACACCGGGGAGCTGTTTTTT
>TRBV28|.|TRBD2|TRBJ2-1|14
CASSLLAGDGEQFF
TGTGCCAGCAGCCTACTAGCGGGAGATGGCGAGCAGTTCTTC
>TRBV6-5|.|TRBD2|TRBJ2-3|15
CASSYLSGGTDTQYF
TGTGCCAGCAGTTACCTCAGCGGGGGCACAGATACGCAGTATTTT
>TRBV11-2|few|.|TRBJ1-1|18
CASSPQPGGAAYGTEAFF
TGTGCCAGCAGCCCACAACCGGGGGGCGCGGCATATGGCACTGAAGCTTTCTTT
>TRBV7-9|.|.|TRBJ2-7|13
CASSLVSSYEQYF
TGTGCCAGCAGTTTGGTGTCCTCCTACGAGCAGTACTTC
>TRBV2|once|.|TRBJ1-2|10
CASRSGGYTF
TGTGCCAGCAGATCCGGGGGCTACACCTTC
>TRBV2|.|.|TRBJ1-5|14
CASSESSPNQPQHF
TGTGCCAGCAGTGAGAGTTCACCCAATCAGCCCCAGCATTTT
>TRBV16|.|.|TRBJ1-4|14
CASSQSQLGEKLFF
TGTGCCAGCAGCCAATCCCAGCTCGGGGAAAAACTGTTTTTT
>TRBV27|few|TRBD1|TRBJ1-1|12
CASRGQGTEAFF
TGTGCCAGCAGAGGACAGGGGACTGAAGCTTTCTTT
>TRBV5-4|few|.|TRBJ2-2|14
CASSLDRGSGELFF
TGTGCCAGCAGCTTGGATCGAGGGTCCGGGGAGCTGTTTTTT
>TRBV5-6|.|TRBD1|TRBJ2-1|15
CASSFTGTGGTEQFF
TGTGCCAGCAGCTTCACCGGGACAGGGGGCACTGAGCAGTTCTTC
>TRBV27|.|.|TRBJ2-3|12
CASSQGGKTQYF
TGTGCCAGCAGTCAAGGGGGAAAGACGCAGTATTTT
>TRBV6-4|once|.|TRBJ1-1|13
CASSETVNTEAFF
TGTGCCAGCAGTGAGACGGTTAACACTGAAGCTTTCTTT
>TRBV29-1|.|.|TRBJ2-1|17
CSVEDVFGGASYNEQFF
TGCAGCGTTGAAGATGTTTTCGGGGGTGCGTCCTACAATGAGCAGTTCTTC
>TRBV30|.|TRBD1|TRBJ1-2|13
CAWDTGGAEGYTF
TGTGCCTGGGACACAGGGGGCGCGGAAGGCTACACCTTC
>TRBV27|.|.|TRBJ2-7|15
CASLEGPGPLYEQYF
TGTGCCAGCCTCGAAGGACCAGGACCACTCTACGAGCAGTACTTC
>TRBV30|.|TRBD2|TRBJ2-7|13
CAWSVVGLAGMYF
TGTGCCTGGAGTGTAGTCGGACTAGCGGGGATGTACTTC
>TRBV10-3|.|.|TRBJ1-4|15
CAISAESATNEKLFF
TGTGCCATCAGTGCGGAGAGCGCAACTAATGAAAAACTGTTTTTT
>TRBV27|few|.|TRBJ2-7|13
CASSLRALYEQYF
TGTGCCAGCAGTTTACGGGCCCTCTACGAGCAGTACTTC
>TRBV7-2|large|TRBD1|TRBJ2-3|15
CASSPGQGNTDTQYF
TGTGCCAGCAGCCCAGGACAGGGCAACACAGATACGCAGTATTTT
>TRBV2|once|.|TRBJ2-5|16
CASSEGPWRDQETQYF
TGTGCCAGCAGTGAAGGGCCCTGGCGAGACCAAGAGACCCAGTACTTC
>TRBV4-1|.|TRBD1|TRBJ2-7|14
CASSQLSGGGEQYF
TGCGCCAGCAGCCAGCTTTCAGGGGGCGGCGAGCAGTACTTC
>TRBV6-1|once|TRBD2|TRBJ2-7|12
CARWTGGYEQYF
TGTGCCAGATGGACCGGGGGGTACGAGCAGTACTTC
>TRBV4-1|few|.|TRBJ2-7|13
CASSRILDYEQYF
TGCGCCAGCAGCCGTATACTCGACTACGAGCAGTACTTC
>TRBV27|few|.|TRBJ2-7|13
CASSLGGDYEQYF
TGTGCCAGCAGTTTGGGGGGAGACTACGAGCAGTACTTC
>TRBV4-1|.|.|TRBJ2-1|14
CASSRIGDYNEQFF
TGCGCCAGCAGCCGTATAGGCGATTACAATGAGCAGTTCTTC
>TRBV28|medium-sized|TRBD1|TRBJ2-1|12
CASSPGGSEQFF
TGTGCCAGCAGTCCAGGGGGAAGTGAGCAGTTCTTC
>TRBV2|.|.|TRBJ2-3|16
CASSPAGLELGDTQYF
TGTGCCAGCAGTCCCGCCGGGCTAGAACTTGGAGATACGCAGTATTTT
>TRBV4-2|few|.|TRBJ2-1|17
CASSQVTGREGYNEQFF
TGTGCCAGCAGCCAAGTGACAGGGAGGGAGGGATACAATGAGCAGTTCTTC
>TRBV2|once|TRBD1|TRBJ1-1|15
CASSEARGVNTEAFF
TGTGCCAGCAGTGAAGCCAGGGGGGTGAACACTGAAGCTTTCTTT
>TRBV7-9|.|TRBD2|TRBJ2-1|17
CASSLGPVGGGYNEQFF
TGTGCCAGCAGCTTAGGCCCCGTGGGGGGGGGCTACAATGAGCAGTTCTTC
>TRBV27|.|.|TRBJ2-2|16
CASSFGAGLNTGELFF
TGTGCCAGCAGTTTCGGAGCGGGCTTGAACACCGGGGAGCTGTTTTTT
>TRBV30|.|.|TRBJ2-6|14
CAWTSGRGANVLTF
TGTGCCTGGACATCAGGTCGCGGGGCCAACGTCCTGACTTTC
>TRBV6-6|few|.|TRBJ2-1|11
CASRSYNEQFF
TGTGCCAGCAGAAGTTACAATGAGCAGTTCTTC
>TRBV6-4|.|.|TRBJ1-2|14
CASSVGGPGYGYTF
TGTGCCAGCAGTGTAGGAGGGCCGGGCTATGGCTACACCTTC
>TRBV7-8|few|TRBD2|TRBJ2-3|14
CASSLATSGDTQYF
TGTGCCAGCAGCTTAGCGACTAGCGGAGATACGCAGTATTTT
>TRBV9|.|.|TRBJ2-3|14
CASSVVPSRMAQYF
TGTGCCAGCAGCGTAGTCCCCTCCCGGATGGCGCAGTATTTT
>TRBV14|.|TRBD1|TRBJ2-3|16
CASSPRDRGYTDTQYF
TGTGCCAGCAGCCCCCGGGACAGAGGCTACACAGATACGCAGTATTTT
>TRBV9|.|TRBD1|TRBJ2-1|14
CASGRQGARNEQFF
TGTGCCAGCGGGCGTCAGGGGGCGAGGAATGAGCAGTTCTTC
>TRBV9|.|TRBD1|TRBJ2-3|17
CASSAIQGPPFTDTQYF
TGTGCCAGCAGCGCCATACAGGGGCCTCCCTTCACAGATACGCAGTATTTT
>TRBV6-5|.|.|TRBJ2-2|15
CASSPPTSGAGELFF
TGTGCCAGCAGTCCCCCGACTAGTGGGGCCGGGGAGCTGTTTTTT
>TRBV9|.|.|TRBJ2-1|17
CASSVATDTVFYNEQFF
TGTGCCAGCAGCGTAGCTACGGATACAGTCTTCTACAATGAGCAGTTCTTC
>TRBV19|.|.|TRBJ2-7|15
CASSLDMGASYEQYF
TGTGCCAGTAGTCTAGACATGGGGGCCTCCTACGAGCAGTACTTC
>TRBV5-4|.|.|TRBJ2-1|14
CASSLRSGLNEQFF
TGTGCCAGCAGCCTCCGATCGGGCCTCAATGAGCAGTTCTTC
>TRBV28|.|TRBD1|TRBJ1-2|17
CASSPPGERGPNYGYTF
TGTGCCAGCAGTCCGCCAGGCGAAAGGGGGCCGAACTATGGCTACACCTTC
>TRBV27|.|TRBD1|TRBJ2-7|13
CASGPGQSYEQYF
TGTGCCAGCGGACCGGGACAGAGCTACGAGCAGTACTTC
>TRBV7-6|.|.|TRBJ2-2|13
CASSVSIPGELFF
TGTGCCAGCAGCGTCAGTATCCCCGGGGAGCTGTTTTTT
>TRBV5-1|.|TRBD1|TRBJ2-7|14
CASSDGDRAHEQYF
TGCGCCAGCAGCGACGGAGACAGGGCCCACGAGCAGTACTTC
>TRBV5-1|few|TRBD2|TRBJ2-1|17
CASSGTSGRAVFNEQFF
TGCGCCAGCAGCGGGACTAGCGGGAGGGCCGTGTTTAATGAGCAGTTCTTC